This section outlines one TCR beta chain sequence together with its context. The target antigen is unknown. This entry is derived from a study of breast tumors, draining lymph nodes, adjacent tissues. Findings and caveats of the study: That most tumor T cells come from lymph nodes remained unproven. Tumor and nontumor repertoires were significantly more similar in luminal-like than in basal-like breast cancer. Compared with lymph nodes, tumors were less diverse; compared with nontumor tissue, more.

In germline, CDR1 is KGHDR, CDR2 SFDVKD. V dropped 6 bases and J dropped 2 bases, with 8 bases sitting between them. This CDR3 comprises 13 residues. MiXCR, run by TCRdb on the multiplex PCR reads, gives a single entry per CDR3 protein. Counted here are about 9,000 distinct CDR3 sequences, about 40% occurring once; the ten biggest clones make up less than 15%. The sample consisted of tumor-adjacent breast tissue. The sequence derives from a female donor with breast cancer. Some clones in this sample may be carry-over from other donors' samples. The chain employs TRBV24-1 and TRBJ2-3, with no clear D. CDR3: CATSLPNTDTQYF. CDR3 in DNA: TGTGCCACCAGTCTCCCGAACACAGATACGCAGTATTTT.